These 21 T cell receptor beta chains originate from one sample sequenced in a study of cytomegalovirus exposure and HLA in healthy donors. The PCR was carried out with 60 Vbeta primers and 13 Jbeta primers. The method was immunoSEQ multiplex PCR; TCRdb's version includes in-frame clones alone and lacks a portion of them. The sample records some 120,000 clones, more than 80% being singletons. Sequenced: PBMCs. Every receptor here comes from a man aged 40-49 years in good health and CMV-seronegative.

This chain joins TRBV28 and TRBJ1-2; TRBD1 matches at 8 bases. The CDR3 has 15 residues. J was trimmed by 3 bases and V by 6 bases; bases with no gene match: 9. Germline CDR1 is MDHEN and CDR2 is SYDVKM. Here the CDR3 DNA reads TGTGCCAGCAGCCCTGGACAGGGACGTTACTATGGCTACACCTTC. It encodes CASSPGQGRYYGYTF.

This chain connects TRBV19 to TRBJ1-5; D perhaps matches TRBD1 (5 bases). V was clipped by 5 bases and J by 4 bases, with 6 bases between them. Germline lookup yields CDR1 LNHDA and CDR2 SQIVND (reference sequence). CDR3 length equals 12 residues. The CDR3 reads CASSAGNQPQHF. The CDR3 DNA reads TGTGCCAGTAGTGCAGGGAATCAGCCCCAGCATTTT. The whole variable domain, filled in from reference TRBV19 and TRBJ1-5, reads DGGITQSPKYLFRKEGQNVTLSCEQNLNHDAMYWYRQDPGQGLRLIYYSQIVNDFQKGDIAEGYSVSREKKESFPLTVTSAQKNPTAFYLCASSAGNQPQHFGDGTRLSIL.

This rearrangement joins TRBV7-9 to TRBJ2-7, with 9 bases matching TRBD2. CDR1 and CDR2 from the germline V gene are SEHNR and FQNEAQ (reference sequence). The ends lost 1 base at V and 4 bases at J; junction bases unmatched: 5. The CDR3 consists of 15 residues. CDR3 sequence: CASSLETSGEYEQYF. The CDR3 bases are TGTGCCAGCAGCTTAGAGACTAGCGGAGAGTACGAGCAGTACTTC.

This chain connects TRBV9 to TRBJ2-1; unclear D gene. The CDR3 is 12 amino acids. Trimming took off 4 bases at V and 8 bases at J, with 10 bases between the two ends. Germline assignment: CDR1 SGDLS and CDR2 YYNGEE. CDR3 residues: CASSPRGDEQFF. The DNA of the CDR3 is TGTGCCAGCAGCCCCCGCGGCGATGAGCAGTTCTTC.

The CDR3 DNA is TGTGCCACCAGCAGAGGGGGGACAGCGGGAGGGCCAGGGAATGAGCAGTTCTTC. This translates into CATSRGGTAGGPGNEQFF. The chain recombines TRBV15 with TRBJ2-1, with 10 bases identical to TRBD2. V lost 1 base and J lost 7; bases outside the gene matches: 13. The CDR3 sequence is 18 residues long. The V gene's germline CDR1 is LNHNV and CDR2 YYDKDF (reference sequence).

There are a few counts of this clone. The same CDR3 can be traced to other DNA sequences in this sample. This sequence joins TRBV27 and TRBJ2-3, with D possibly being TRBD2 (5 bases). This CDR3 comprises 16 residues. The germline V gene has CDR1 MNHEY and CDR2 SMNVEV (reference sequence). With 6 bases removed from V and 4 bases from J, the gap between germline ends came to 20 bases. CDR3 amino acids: CASRQVPGSEADTQYF. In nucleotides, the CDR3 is TGTGCCAGCAGACAAGTACCGGGATCTGAAGCAGATACGCAGTATTTT.

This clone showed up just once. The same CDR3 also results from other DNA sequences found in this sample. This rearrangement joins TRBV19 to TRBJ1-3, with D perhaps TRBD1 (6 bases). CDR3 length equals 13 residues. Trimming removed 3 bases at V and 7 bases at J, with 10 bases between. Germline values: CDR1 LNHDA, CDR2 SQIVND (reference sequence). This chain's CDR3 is CASSIRGGNTIYF. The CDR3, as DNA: TGTGCCAGTAGTATTCGCGGGGGCAACACCATATATTTT.

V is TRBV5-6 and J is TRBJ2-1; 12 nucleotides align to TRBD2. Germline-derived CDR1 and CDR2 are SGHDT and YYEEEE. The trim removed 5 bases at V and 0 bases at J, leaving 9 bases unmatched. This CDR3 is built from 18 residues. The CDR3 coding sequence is TGTGCCAGCAGTAACCTAGCGGGAGGGTGGCTCTCCTACAATGAGCAGTTCTTC. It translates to CASSNLAGGWLSYNEQFF.

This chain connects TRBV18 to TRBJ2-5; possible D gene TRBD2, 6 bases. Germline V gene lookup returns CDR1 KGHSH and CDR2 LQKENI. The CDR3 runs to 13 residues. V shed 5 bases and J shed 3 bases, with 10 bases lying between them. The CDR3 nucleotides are TGTGCCAGCTCATCGAGGACTAAAGAGACCCAGTACTTC. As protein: CASSSRTKETQYF.

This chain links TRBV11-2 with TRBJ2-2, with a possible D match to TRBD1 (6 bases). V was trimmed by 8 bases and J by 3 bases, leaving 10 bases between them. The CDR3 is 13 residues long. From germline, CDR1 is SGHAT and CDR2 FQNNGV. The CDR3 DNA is TGTGCCAGCGGACAGCTTCACACCGGGGAGCTGTTTTTT. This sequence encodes CASGQLHTGELFF.

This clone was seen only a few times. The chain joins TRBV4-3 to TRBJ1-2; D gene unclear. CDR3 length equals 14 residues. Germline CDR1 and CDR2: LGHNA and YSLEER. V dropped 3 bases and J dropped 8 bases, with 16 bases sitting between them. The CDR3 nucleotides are TGCGCCAGCAGCCAGGGAGAGAGGGCGTGGGGCTACACCTTC. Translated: CASSQGERAWGYTF.

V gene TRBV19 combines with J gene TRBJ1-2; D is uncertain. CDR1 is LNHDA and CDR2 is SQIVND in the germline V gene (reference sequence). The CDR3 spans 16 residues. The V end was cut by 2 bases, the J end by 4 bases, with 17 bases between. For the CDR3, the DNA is TGTGCCAGTAGTATACGATCAGTCAGGAAGACCTATGGCTACACCTTC. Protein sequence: CASSIRSVRKTYGYTF. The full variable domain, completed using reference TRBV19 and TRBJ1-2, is DGGITQSPKYLFRKEGQNVTLSCEQNLNHDAMYWYRQDPGQGLRLIYYSQIVNDFQKGDIAEGYSVSREKKESFPLTVTSAQKNPTAFYLCASSIRSVRKTYGYTFGSGTRLTVV.

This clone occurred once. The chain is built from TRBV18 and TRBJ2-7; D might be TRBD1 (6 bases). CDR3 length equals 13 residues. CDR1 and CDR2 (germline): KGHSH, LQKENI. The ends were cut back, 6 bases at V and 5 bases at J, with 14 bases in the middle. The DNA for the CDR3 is TGTGCCAGCTCCCCGACAGGCCTAGACGAGCAGTACTTC. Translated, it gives CASSPTGLDEQYF.

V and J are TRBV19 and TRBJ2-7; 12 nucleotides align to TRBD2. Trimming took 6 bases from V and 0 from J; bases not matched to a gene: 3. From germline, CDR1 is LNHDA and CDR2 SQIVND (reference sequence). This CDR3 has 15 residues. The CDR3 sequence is CASRRLAGDSYEQYF. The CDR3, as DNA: TGTGCCAGTAGAAGACTAGCGGGGGACTCCTACGAGCAGTACTTC.

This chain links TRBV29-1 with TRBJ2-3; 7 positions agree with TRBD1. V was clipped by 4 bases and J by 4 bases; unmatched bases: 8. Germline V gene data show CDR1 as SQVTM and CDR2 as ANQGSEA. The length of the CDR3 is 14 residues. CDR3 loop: CSVGTGKRADTQYF. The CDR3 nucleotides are TGCAGCGTTGGGACAGGCAAAAGGGCAGATACGCAGTATTTT.

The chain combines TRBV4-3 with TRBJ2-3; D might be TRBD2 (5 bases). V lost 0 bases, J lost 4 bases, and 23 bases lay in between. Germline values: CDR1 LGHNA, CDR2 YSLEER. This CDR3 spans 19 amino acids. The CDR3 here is CASSQDRSGGSSRSDTQYF. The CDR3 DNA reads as TGCGCCAGCAGCCAAGATCGTAGTGGAGGCTCATCAAGGTCAGATACGCAGTATTTT.

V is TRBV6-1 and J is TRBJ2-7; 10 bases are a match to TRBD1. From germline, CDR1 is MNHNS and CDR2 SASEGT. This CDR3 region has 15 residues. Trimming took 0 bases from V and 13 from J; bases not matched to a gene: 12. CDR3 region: CASSEARGTGATPYF. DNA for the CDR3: TGTGCCAGCAGTGAAGCGCGGGGGACAGGGGCCACCCCATACTTC.

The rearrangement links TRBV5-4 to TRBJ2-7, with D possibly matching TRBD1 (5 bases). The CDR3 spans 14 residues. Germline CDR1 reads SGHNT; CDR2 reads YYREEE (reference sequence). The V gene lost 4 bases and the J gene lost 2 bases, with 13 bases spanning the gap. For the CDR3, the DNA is TGTGCCAGCAGCCTTAGAGAGACAGCCTACGAGCAGTACTTC. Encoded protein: CASSLRETAYEQYF.

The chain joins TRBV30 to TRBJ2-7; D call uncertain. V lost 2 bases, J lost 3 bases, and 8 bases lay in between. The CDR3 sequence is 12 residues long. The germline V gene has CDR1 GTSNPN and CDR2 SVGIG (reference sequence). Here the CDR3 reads CAWSPRSYEQYF. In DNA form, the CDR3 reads TGTGCCTGGAGTCCACGGAGCTACGAGCAGTACTTC.

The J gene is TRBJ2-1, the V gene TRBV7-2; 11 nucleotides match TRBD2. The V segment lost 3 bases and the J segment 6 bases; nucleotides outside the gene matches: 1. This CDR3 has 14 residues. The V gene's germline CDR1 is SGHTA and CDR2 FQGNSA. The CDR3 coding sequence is TGTGCCAGCAGCTTTACTAGCGGGAGCAATGAGCAGTTCTTC. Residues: CASSFTSGSNEQFF.

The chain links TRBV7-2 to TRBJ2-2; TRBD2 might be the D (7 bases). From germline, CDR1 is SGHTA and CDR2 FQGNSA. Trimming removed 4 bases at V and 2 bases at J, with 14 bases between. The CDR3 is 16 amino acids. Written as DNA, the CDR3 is TGTGCCAGCAGCTCCCAGGGAGGGGGTAACACCGGGGAGCTGTTTTTT. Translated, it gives CASSSQGGGNTGELFF.